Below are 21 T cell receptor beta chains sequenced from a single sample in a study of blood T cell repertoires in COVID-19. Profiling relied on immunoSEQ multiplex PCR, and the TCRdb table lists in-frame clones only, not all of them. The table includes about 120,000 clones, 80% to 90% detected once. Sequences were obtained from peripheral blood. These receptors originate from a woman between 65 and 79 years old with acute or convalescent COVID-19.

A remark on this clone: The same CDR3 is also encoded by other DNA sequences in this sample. CDR3 DNA sequence: TGTGCCAGCAGTGAACGGGTGGAGACCCAGTACTTC. Amino acids: CASSERVETQYF. V gene TRBV2 combines with J gene TRBJ2-5; no reliable D call. Germline CDR1 SNHLY, CDR2 FYNNEI. This CDR3 has 12 amino acids. Trimming took 2 bases from V and 5 from J, leaving 6 bases between them.

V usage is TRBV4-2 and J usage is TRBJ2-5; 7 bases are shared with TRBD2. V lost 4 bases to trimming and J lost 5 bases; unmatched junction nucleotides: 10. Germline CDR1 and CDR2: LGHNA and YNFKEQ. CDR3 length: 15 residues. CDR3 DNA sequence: TGTGCCAGCAGCCTACCCGTGGGGGGGAGGGAGACCCAGTACTTC. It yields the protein CASSLPVGGRETQYF.

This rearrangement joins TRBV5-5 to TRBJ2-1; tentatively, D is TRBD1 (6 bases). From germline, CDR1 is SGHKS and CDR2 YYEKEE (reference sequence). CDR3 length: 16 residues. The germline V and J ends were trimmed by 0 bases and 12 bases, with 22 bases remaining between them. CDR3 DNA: TGTGCCAGCAGCTTGGGCTCGGGGCAGGGGATGGGCATGCAGTTCTTC. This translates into CASSLGSGQGMGMQFF.

The chain's CDR3 is CASTPSRGSDSPLHF. CDR3 DNA: TGTGCCAGCACCCCGAGCAGGGGATCGGATTCACCCCTCCACTTT. This sequence joins TRBV28 and TRBJ1-6, with D perhaps TRBD1 (6 bases). In germline, CDR1 is MDHEN, CDR2 SYDVKM. This CDR3 region has 15 residues. Trimming left V 7 bases short and J 8 bases short, with 18 bases between.

CDR3 sequence reads: CASSQDGNQPQHF. CDR3 coding DNA: TGCGCCAGCAGCCAAGACGGCAATCAGCCCCAGCATTTT. V is TRBV4-1 and J is TRBJ1-5, with D hard to call. The CDR3 consists of 13 residues. Germline CDR1 MGHRA, CDR2 YSYEKL. The V end lost 0 bases, the J end lost 2 bases, and 2 bases lay between the germline ends.

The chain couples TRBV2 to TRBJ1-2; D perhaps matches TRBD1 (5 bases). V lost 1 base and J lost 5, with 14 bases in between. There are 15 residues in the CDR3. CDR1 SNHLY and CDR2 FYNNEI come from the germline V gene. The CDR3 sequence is CASSEVLQEFYGYTF. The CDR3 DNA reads TGTGCCAGCAGTGAAGTCCTACAGGAATTTTATGGCTACACCTTC.

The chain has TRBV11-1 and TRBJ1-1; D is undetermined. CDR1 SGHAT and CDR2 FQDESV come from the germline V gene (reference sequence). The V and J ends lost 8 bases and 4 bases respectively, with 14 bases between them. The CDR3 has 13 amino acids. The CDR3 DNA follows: TGTGCCAGCGATGTGGACTCCAGCACTGAAGCTTTCTTT. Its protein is CASDVDSSTEAFF.

CDR3 in amino acids: CASSLLAADNEQFF. In nucleotides, the CDR3 is TGTGCCAGCAGCTTATTAGCGGCAGACAATGAGCAGTTCTTC. The rearrangement links TRBV7-2 to TRBJ2-1, with D perhaps matching TRBD2 (6 bases). V was shortened by 2 bases and J by 5 bases, with 10 bases between the two germline ends. Germline CDR1 and CDR2: SGHTA and FQGNSA. CDR3 length equals 14 residues. Using reference TRBV7-2 and TRBJ2-1 for the parts outside the CDR3, the full variable domain is GAGVSQSPSNKVTEKGKDVELRCDPISGHTALYWYRQSLGQGLEFLIYFQGNSAPDKSGLPSDRFSAERTGGSVSTLTIQRTQQEDSAVYLCASSLLAADNEQFFGPGTRLTVL.

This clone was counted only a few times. The CDR3 DNA reads TGTGCCAGCAGTTCCCTTGGACCCGGAGGGCACGAGACCCAGTACTTC. Translated: CASSSLGPGGHETQYF. The chain combines TRBV27 with TRBJ2-5; perhaps TRBD2 as D (6 bases). Germline CDR1 reads MNHEY; CDR2 reads SMNVEV (reference sequence). Trimming removed 4 bases at V and 5 bases at J, with 20 bases between. The CDR3 contains 16 residues.

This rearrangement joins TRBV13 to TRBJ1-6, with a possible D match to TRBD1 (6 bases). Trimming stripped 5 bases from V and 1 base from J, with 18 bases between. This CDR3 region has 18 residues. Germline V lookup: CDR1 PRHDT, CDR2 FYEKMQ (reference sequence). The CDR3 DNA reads TGTGCCAGCAGCGAAAACTCAGGGGCACGATCCTATAATTCACCCCTCCACTTT. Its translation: CASSENSGARSYNSPLHF. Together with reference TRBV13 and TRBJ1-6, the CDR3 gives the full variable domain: AAGVIQSPRHLIKEKRETATLKCYPIPRHDTVYWYQQGPGQDPQFLISFYEKMQSDKGSIPDRFSAQQFSDYHSELNMSSLELGDSALYFCASSENSGARSYNSPLHFGNGTRLTVT.

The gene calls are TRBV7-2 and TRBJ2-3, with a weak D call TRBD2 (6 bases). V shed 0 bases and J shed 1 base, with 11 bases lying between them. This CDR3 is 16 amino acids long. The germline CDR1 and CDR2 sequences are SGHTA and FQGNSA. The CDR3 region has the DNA TGTGCCAGCAGCTTAGCGGTAGGAGGGGGCACAGATACGCAGTATTTT. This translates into CASSLAVGGGTDTQYF. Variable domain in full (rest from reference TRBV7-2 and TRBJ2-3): GAGVSQSPSNKVTEKGKDVELRCDPISGHTALYWYRQSLGQGLEFLIYFQGNSAPDKSGLPSDRFSAERTGGSVSTLTIQRTQQEDSAVYLCASSLAVGGGTDTQYFGPGTRLTVL.

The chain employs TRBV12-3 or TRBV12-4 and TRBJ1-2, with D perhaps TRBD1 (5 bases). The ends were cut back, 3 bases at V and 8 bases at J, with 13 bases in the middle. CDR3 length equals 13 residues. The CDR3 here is CASSLGLSNGYTF. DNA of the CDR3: TGTGCCAGCAGTTTGGGACTCTCTAACGGCTACACCTTC.

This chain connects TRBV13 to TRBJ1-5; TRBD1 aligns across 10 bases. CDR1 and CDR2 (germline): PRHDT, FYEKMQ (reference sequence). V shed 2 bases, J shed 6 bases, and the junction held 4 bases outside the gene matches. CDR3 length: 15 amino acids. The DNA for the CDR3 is TGTGCCAGCAGCTTACACGGACAGGGGGGTCAGCCCCAGCATTTT. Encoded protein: CASSLHGQGGQPQHF.

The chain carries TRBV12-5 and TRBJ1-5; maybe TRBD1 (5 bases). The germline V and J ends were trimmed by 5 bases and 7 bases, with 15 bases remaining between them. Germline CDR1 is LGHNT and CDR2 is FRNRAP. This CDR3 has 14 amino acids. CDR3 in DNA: TGTGCTAGTGGTCCCCCGGGGGGTGAGCAGCCCCAGCATTTT. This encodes CASGPPGGEQPQHF. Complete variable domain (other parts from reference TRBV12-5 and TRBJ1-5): DARVTQTPRHKVTEMGQEVTMRCQPILGHNTVFWYRQTMMQGLELLAYFRNRAPLDDSGMPKDRFSAEMPDATLATLKIQPSEPRDSAVYFCASGPPGGEQPQHFGDGTRLSIL.

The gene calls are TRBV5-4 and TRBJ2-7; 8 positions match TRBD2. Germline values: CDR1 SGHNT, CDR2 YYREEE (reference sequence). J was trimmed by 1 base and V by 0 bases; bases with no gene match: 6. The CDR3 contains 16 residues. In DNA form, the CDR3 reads TGTGCCAGCAGCTTGGCCGGAACTAGCGGATCCTACGAGCAGTACTTC. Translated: CASSLAGTSGSYEQYF.

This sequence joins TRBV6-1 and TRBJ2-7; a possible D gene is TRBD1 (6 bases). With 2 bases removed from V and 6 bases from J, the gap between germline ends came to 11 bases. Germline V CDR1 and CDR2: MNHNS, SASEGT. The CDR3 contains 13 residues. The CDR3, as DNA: TGTGCCAGCAGTGAAACGCCAGGGGTCGAGCAGTACTTC. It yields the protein CASSETPGVEQYF.

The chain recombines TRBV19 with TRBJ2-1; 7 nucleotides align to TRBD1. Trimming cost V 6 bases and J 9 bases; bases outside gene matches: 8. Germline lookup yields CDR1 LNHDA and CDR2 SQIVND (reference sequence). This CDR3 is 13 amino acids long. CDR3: CASRDRWKGEQFF. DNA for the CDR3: TGTGCCAGTAGGGACAGGTGGAAGGGTGAGCAGTTCTTC.

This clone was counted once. The CDR3 reads CARIRKMNTEAFF. The CDR3 DNA reads TGTGCCAGAATCAGAAAAATGAACACTGAAGCTTTCTTT. The rearrangement links TRBV6-5 to TRBJ1-1; D not resolved. CDR3 size: 13 residues. V was shortened by 9 bases and J by 0 bases, with 11 bases between the two germline ends. CDR1 is MNHEY, CDR2 SVGAGI, per germline.

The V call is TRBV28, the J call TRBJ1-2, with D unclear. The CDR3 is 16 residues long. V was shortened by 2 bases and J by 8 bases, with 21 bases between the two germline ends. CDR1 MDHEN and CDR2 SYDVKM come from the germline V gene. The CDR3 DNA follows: TGTGCCAGCAGTTTAGATATGGGCGGGCCTTTGATGGGCTACACCTTC. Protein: CASSLDMGGPLMGYTF.

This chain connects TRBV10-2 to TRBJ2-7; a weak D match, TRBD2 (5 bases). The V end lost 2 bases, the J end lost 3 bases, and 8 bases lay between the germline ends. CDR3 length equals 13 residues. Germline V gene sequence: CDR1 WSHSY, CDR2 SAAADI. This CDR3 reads CASSEKRDYEQYF. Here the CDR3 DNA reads TGCGCCAGCAGTGAGAAGAGGGACTACGAGCAGTACTTC.

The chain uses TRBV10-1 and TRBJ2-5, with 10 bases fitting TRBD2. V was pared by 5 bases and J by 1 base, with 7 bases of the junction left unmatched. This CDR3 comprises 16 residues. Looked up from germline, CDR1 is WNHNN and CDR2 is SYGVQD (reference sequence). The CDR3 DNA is TGCGCCAGCAGTAGACCCGGGACTAGCGTCCAAGAGACCCAGTACTTC. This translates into CASSRPGTSVQETQYF.